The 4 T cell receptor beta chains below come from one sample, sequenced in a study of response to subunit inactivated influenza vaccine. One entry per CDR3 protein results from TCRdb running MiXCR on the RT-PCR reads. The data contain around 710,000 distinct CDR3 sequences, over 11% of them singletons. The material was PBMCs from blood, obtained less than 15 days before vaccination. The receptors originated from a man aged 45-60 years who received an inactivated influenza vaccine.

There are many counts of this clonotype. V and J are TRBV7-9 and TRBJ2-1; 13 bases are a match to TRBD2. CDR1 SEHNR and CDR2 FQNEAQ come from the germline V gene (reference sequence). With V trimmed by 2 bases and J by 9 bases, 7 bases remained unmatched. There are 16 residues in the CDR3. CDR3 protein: CASSLTSGRAVAEQFF. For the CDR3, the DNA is TGTGCCAGCAGCTTAACTAGCGGGAGGGCCGTAGCTGAGCAGTTCTTC.

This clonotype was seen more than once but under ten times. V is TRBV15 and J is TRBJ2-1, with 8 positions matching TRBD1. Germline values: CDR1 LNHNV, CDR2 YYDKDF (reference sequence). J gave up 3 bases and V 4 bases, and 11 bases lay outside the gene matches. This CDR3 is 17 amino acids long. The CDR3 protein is CATSTTAGGTGYNEQFF. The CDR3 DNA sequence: TGTGCCACCAGCACCACTGCCGGCGGGACAGGCTACAATGAGCAGTTCTTC.

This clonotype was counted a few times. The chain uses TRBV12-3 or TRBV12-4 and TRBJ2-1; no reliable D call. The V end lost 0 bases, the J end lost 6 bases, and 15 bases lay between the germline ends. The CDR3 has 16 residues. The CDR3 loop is CASSLALDPPGNEQFF. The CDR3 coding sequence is TGTGCCAGCAGTTTAGCGCTTGACCCGCCGGGCAATGAGCAGTTCTTC.

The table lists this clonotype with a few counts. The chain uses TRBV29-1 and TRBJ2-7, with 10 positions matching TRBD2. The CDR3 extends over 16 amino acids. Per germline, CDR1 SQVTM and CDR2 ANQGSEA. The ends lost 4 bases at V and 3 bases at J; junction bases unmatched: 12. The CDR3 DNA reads TGCAGCGTTGTTGGGAGGCTAGCGGGAGTTGACTACGAGCAGTACTTC. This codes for CSVVGRLAGVDYEQYF.